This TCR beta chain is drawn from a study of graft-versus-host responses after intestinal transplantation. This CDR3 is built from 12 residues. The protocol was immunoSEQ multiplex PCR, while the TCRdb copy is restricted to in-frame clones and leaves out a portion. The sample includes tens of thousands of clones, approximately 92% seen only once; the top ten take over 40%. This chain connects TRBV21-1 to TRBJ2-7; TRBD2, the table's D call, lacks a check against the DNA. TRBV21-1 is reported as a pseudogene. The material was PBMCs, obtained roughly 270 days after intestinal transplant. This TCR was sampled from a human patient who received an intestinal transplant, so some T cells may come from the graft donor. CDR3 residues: CASSMEGYEQYF. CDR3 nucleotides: TGTGCCAGCAGCATGGAGGGGTACGAGCAGTACTTC.